The TCR beta chain described here comes from a study of blood T cell repertoires in COVID-19. The protocol was immunoSEQ multiplex PCR, while the TCRdb copy is restricted to in-frame clones and leaves out a portion. The sample has around 110,000 clones; less than 95% are singletons. Germline V lookup: CDR1 LNHDA, CDR2 SQIVND (reference sequence). The CDR3 has 14 amino acids. On this clone itself: Germline is not matched at one junction end, which may reflect a read error.

This sequence was found in a human donor with active COVID-19. The donor label of this sample is uncertain. Sequencing input: peripheral blood. The genes are TRBV19 and TRBJ2-7; TRBD1 aligns across 9 bases. The CDR3 sequence: CASSMGTGSSEQYF. CDR3 bases: TGTGCCAGTAGTATGGGGACAGGGTCCTCCGAGCAGTACTTC.